Shown below are 24 T cell receptor beta chains from a single sample sequenced in a study of blood T cell repertoires in COVID-19 (dated by TCRdb to about 2020). The library relied on the immunoSEQ multiplex PCR assay. TCRdb provides this immuneACCESS table in a form limited to in-frame rearrangements. Some clones are lacking; in checked studies, under half of them reflect an unresolved V gene, and why the rest are absent is not known. A total of about 120,000 clones appear in this sample, over 70% of them only once. Of the sample, roughly 30% falls within the top ten clones. Specimen: peripheral blood. The origin of the receptors is a woman aged 70-85 years with acute or convalescent COVID-19.

The chain is built from TRBV28 and TRBJ1-5; maybe TRBD1 (5 bases). The CDR3 extends over 16 amino acids. Trimming took off 3 bases at V and 0 bases at J, with 12 bases between the two ends. Germline loops: CDR1 MDHEN, CDR2 SYDVKM. The CDR3, as DNA: TGTGCCAGCAGTTTGGCGGGGGAGTATAGCAATCAGCCCCAGCATTTT. The encoded protein is CASSLAGEYSNQPQHF.

This clone was seen once. The chain's CDR3 is CASSPGQPGTYEQYF. CDR3 nucleotides: TGTGCCAGCAGCCCTGGACAGCCAGGAACCTACGAGCAGTACTTC. The chain employs TRBV28 and TRBJ2-7; a possible D gene is TRBD1 (6 bases). The CDR3 spans 15 residues. Trimming removed 6 bases at V and 2 bases at J, with 17 bases between. Germline CDR1 and CDR2: MDHEN and SYDVKM.

Only one count was recorded for this clone. The V call is TRBV7-9, the J call TRBJ2-1; TRBD2 is a possible D gene (5 bases). The CDR3 extends over 15 amino acids. V lost 4 bases, J lost 0 bases, and 10 bases lay in between. Germline CDR1 SEHNR, CDR2 FQNEAQ (reference sequence). The CDR3 reads CASSSTGISYNEQFF. The DNA of the CDR3 is TGTGCCAGCAGCTCGACGGGGATCTCCTACAATGAGCAGTTCTTC. Combining the CDR3 with reference TRBV7-9 and TRBJ2-1 gives the whole variable domain DTGVSQNPRHKITKRGQNVTFRCDPISEHNRLYWYRQTLGQGPEFLTYFQNEAQLEKSRLLSDRFSAERPKGSFSTLEIQRTEQGDSAMYLCASSSTGISYNEQFFGPGTRLTVL.

The chain is built from TRBV29-1 and TRBJ1-3; 10 bases are a match to TRBD1. The CDR3 length is 15 residues. The V segment lost 7 bases and the J segment 0 bases; nucleotides outside the gene matches: 6. Germline CDR1 is SQVTM and CDR2 is ANQGSEA. The CDR3: CSAGDRGFSGNTIYF. CDR3 nucleotide sequence: TGCAGCGCTGGGGACAGGGGATTCTCTGGAAACACCATATATTTT.

CDR3 loop: CASSKILAGGTEAFF. The CDR3 DNA reads as TGTGCCAGCAGCAAGATCCTGGCAGGGGGCACTGAAGCTTTCTTT. The J gene is TRBJ1-1, the V gene TRBV6-5, with 7 bases identical to TRBD1. Germline CDR1 and CDR2: MNHEY and SVGAGI. There are 15 residues in the CDR3. J gave up 4 bases and V 6 bases, and 11 bases lay outside the gene matches.

The V gene is TRBV15, the J gene TRBJ2-5; D not resolved. Germline V gives CDR1 LNHNV, CDR2 YYDKDF (reference sequence). This CDR3 contains 13 residues. Trimming shortened V by 0 bases and J by 5 bases, and 7 bases separated the two germline ends. The CDR3 sequence: CATSREYEETQYF. The CDR3 DNA reads TGTGCCACCAGCAGAGAGTACGAGGAGACCCAGTACTTC.

The genes are TRBV9 and TRBJ2-5, with D perhaps TRBD2 (6 bases). The germline gives CDR1 SGDLS, CDR2 YYNGEE. Trimming cost V 1 base and J 1 base, with 8 bases left between them. The CDR3 spans 14 residues. CDR3 sequence (DNA): TGTGCCAGCAGCGTATTGGGGGGCCAAGAGACCCAGTACTTC. Translation gives CASSVLGGQETQYF.

This chain uses TRBV10-3 with TRBJ2-7; D might be TRBD1 (6 bases). The V end was cut by 11 bases, the J end by 0 bases, with 17 bases between. This CDR3 has 14 amino acids. The germline CDR1 and CDR2 sequences are ENHRY and SYGVKD. CDR3 protein: CAALQGSSSYEQYF. The CDR3 DNA reads TGTGCCGCGCTTCAGGGGTCGAGCTCCTACGAGCAGTACTTC.

V and J are TRBV5-6 and TRBJ2-7, with D perhaps matching TRBD2 (6 bases). The CDR3 has 15 amino acids. Germline V gene data show CDR1 as SGHDT and CDR2 as YYEEEE. V shed 3 bases and J shed 6 bases, with 19 bases lying between them. CDR3 in amino acids: CASSSQGGEYGEQYF. CDR3 nucleotide sequence: TGTGCCAGCAGCTCCCAAGGAGGGGAATATGGCGAGCAGTACTTC. Filled out from reference TRBV5-6 and TRBJ2-7, the complete variable domain reads DAGVTQSPTHLIKTRGQQVTLRCSPKSGHDTVSWYQQALGQGPQFIFQYYEEEERQRGNFPDRFSGHQFPNYSSELNVNALLLGDSALYLCASSSQGGEYGEQYFGPGTRLTVT.

The chain carries TRBV6-1 and TRBJ2-7, with a possible D match to TRBD1 (5 bases). Germline V gene lookup returns CDR1 MNHNS and CDR2 SASEGT. This CDR3 spans 15 amino acids. V shed 0 bases and J shed 4 bases, with 13 bases lying between them. The DNA of the CDR3 is TGTGCCAGCAGTGAAGCGGCAGGGTGGGTTTACGAGCAGTACTTC. Translating gives CASSEAAGWVYEQYF.

The chain uses TRBV11-1 and TRBJ1-2; perhaps TRBD1 as D (5 bases). CDR3 length: 13 amino acids. V dropped 4 bases and J dropped 4 bases, with 10 bases sitting between them. In germline, CDR1 is SGHAT, CDR2 FQDESV (reference sequence). The CDR3 loop reads CASSSSQGYGYTF. CDR3 coding DNA: TGTGCCAGCAGCTCTTCTCAGGGCTATGGCTACACCTTC.

This clone was observed once. The rearrangement links TRBV9 to TRBJ1-3, with 8 bases that match TRBD1. The V gene's germline CDR1 is SGDLS and CDR2 YYNGEE. V shed 0 bases, J shed 3 bases, and the junction held 5 bases outside the gene matches. The CDR3 covers 16 residues. Written as DNA, the CDR3 is TGTGCCAGCAGCGTAGGTCAGGGGGCGCGTGGAAACACCATATATTTT. Translation: CASSVGQGARGNTIYF.

This chain links TRBV29-1 with TRBJ2-5; 7 bases line up with TRBD1. The CDR3 totals 12 residues. Trimming at V came to 7 bases and at J to 2 bases, leaving 4 bases not matched to a gene. Germline V gives CDR1 SQVTM, CDR2 ANQGSEA. This CDR3 reads CSAKTGQETQYF. The CDR3 region has the DNA TGCAGCGCCAAGACAGGGCAAGAGACCCAGTACTTC.

The rearrangement joins TRBV5-6 to TRBJ1-2; D call uncertain. V was shortened by 0 bases and J by 3 bases, with 6 bases between the two germline ends. This CDR3 spans 13 amino acids. Germline loops: CDR1 SGHDT, CDR2 YYEEEE. DNA for the CDR3: TGTGCCAGCAGCTTGGTCTCGGACTATGGCTACACCTTC. Amino acid sequence: CASSLVSDYGYTF.

This clone was detected once. The V and J genes are TRBV18 and TRBJ1-3, with D possibly TRBD1 on 6 matching bases. The CDR3 spans 16 residues. V lost 3 bases and J lost 3, with 15 bases in between. Germline lookup yields CDR1 KGHSH and CDR2 LQKENI. The CDR3: CASSPSARGNGNTIYF. The CDR3 DNA reads as TGTGCCAGCTCACCGTCCGCCAGGGGCAATGGAAACACCATATATTTT.

J is TRBJ2-2 and V is TRBV6-5; D perhaps matches TRBD1 (5 bases). V gave up 6 bases and J gave up 4 bases, with 6 bases separating them. Germline CDR1 and CDR2: MNHEY and SVGAGI. The CDR3 spans 12 residues. CDR3 residues: CASRDSTGELFF. CDR3 nucleotides: TGTGCCAGCAGAGACAGCACCGGGGAGCTGTTTTTT.

The chain joins TRBV5-1 to TRBJ1-6, with TRBD1 identical over 9 bases. The CDR3 covers 15 residues. Germline assignment: CDR1 SGHRS and CDR2 YFSETQ. Germline trimming cut 4 bases from V and 5 bases from J; bases unmatched to any gene: 4. Written as DNA, the CDR3 is TGCGCCAGCAGCCCACAGGGGGCACATAATTCACCCCTCCACTTT. Translated: CASSPQGAHNSPLHF.

CDR3 in DNA: TGTGCCAGCAGTGACCAACAGGGGTCGGGTTCACCCCTCCACTTT. Translated: CASSDQQGSGSPLHF. The chain employs TRBV6-1 and TRBJ1-6; 7 nucleotides align to TRBD1. This CDR3 is 15 amino acids long. Germline loops: CDR1 MNHNS, CDR2 SASEGT. After removal of 3 bases from V and 9 bases from J, the junction contained 8 bases not matched to a gene.

This chain connects TRBV24-1 to TRBJ2-1; 8 bases are shared with TRBD1. The germline CDR1 and CDR2 sequences are KGHDR and SFDVKD. V lost 5 bases to trimming and J lost 2 bases; unmatched junction nucleotides: 7. The CDR3 length is 16 residues. Here the CDR3 DNA reads TGTGCCACCAGTGGTTGGCGACAGGGGACCTACAATGAGCAGTTCTTC. Its protein product is CATSGWRQGTYNEQFF.

This chain links TRBV3-1 (or the pseudogene TRBV3-2) with TRBJ2-3, with TRBD2 matching 12 bases. The CDR3 spans 17 residues. The junction had 7 bases not matched to a gene; V was cut back by 0 bases and J by 6 bases. The germline CDR1 and CDR2 sequences are LGHDT and YNNKEL (reference sequence). The CDR3, as DNA: TGTGCCAGCAGCCAAGACACTAGCGGGGGGATCCGGGATACGCAGTATTTT. Translation: CASSQDTSGGIRDTQYF.

The gene calls are TRBV5-1 and TRBJ1-1; D possibly corresponds to TRBD1 (6 bases). In germline, CDR1 is SGHRS, CDR2 YFSETQ. CDR3 size: 18 residues. V lost 0 bases and J lost 4, with 22 bases in between. The CDR3 DNA reads TGCGCCAGCAGCTTGGAGGGTTTAGGGGGGGCGTGGGCCACTGAAGCTTTCTTT. It is translated as CASSLEGLGGAWATEAFF. Using reference TRBV5-1 and TRBJ1-1 for the parts outside the CDR3, the full variable domain is KAGVTQTPRYLIKTRGQQVTLSCSPISGHRSVSWYQQTPGQGLQFLFEYFSETQRNKGNFPGRFSGRQFSNSRSEMNVSTLELGDSALYLCASSLEGLGGAWATEAFFGQGTRLTVV.

This chain connects TRBV4-1 to TRBJ2-5; 10 nucleotides agree with TRBD1. Germline V lookup: CDR1 MGHRA, CDR2 YSYEKL. This CDR3 contains 15 residues. J was trimmed by 5 bases and V by 4 bases; bases with no gene match: 7. This chain's CDR3 is CASSLGDRGAETQYF. CDR3 nucleotides: TGCGCCAGCAGCCTGGGGGACAGGGGAGCTGAGACCCAGTACTTC.

The J gene is TRBJ1-2, the V gene TRBV30; possible D gene TRBD1, 5 bases. Looked up from germline, CDR1 is GTSNPN and CDR2 is SVGIG (reference sequence). The CDR3 length is 16 residues. With 5 bases removed from V and 1 base from J, the gap between germline ends came to 20 bases. The CDR3 nucleotides read TGTGCCTGGGGGAGAAGGTTGGACATGAGTAACTATGGCTACACCTTC. Translation gives CAWGRRLDMSNYGYTF.

The chain has TRBV7-6 and TRBJ2-5, with TRBD2 identical over 9 bases. Trimming cost V 3 bases and J 10 bases; bases outside gene matches: 15. Germline-derived CDR1 and CDR2 are SGHVS and FNYEAQ. CDR3 length equals 16 residues. The CDR3 spells CASSFIRTSASGGQYF. The CDR3 nucleotides read TGTGCCAGCAGCTTTATTCGGACTAGCGCGAGTGGAGGCCAGTACTTC.